The rows below give T cell receptor beta chains drawn from one sample of a study of blood T cell repertoires in COVID-19. This table comes from immunoSEQ multiplex PCR, and its TCRdb copy is limited to in-frame clones, with some not included. Of about 26,000 clones listed, approximately 92% are singletons. The source material was peripheral blood. The source is a human donor in a cohort sampled during active COVID-19. Both conserved end residues are part of each CDR3. The D gene is left open where the match is weak. Expanded clones get a size class; other rows say once, few or many, or leave the size out.

j_call	d_call	clone_size	v_call	cdr3_aa	cdr3_nt
TRBJ2-7	-	-	TRBV7-8	CASSLNGGGLYEQYF	TGTGCCAGCAGCTTAAACGGTGGGGGACTCTACGAGCAGTACTTC
TRBJ2-7	TRBD2	few	TRBV7-9	CASSLGGGESGEQYF	TGTGCCAGCAGCTTAGGCGGGGGGGAGTCCGGCGAGCAGTACTTC
TRBJ1-6	-	-	TRBV30	CAWSGLGGSSYNSPLHF	TGTGCCTGGAGTGGTTTGGGGGGAAGCTCCTATAATTCACCCCTCCACTTT
TRBJ1-2	-	-	TRBV12-2	CASRPRPYGYTF	TGTGCAAGTCGCCCGCGGCCCTATGGCTACACCTTC
TRBJ2-1	-	once	TRBV28	CASRGAWYNEQFF	TGTGCCAGCAGAGGAGCGTGGTACAATGAGCAGTTCTTC
TRBJ2-3	-	-	TRBV11-2	CASSPGLSTDTQYF	TGTGCCAGCAGCCCTGGCTTGAGCACAGATACGCAGTATTTT
TRBJ2-3	TRBD1	-	TRBV2	CASSADRGNGYTQYF	TGTGCCAGCAGTGCGGACAGGGGCAATGGGTATACGCAGTATTTT
TRBJ1-2	-	-	TRBV5-1	CASSPDGGNGYTF	TGCGCCAGCAGCCCAGACGGAGGCAATGGCTACACCTTC
TRBJ2-7	-	-	TRBV7-9	CASSLGGEGGREQYF	TGTGCCAGCAGCTTAGGAGGGGAAGGAGGGAGGGAGCAGTACTTC
TRBJ1-5	-	-	TRBV2	CASSEGPGRRQYSNQPQHF	TGTGCCAGCAGTGAGGGTCCCGGACGCCGACAGTATAGCAATCAGCCCCAGCATTTT
TRBJ2-3	TRBD2	-	TRBV27	CASSQRLAGASTDTQYF	TGTGCCAGCAGCCAGAGACTAGCGGGGGCTAGCACAGATACGCAGTATTTT
TRBJ1-3	-	-	TRBV29-1	CSVEDPAHVENTIYF	TGCAGCGTTGAAGATCCAGCGCACGTCGAAAACACCATATATTTT
TRBJ2-2	TRBD2	-	TRBV6-2/TRBV6-3	CASSFGLAGGRGIGELFF	TGTGCCAGCAGTTTCGGACTAGCGGGGGGCCGAGGCATCGGGGAGCTGTTTTTT
TRBJ1-6	-	-	TRBV28	CASSLGAGPYNSPLHF	TGTGCCAGCAGTTTAGGGGCGGGACCGTATAATTCACCCCTCCACTTT
TRBJ2-7	TRBD1	-	TRBV3-1/TRBV3-2	CASSHSRDRVGQYF	TGTGCCAGCAGCCATAGTCGGGACAGGGTCGGACAGTACTTC
TRBJ1-2	TRBD1	-	TRBV5-1	CASSQTWGQNYGYTF	TGCGCCAGCAGCCAGACGTGGGGACAGAACTATGGCTACACCTTC
TRBJ1-3	-	few	TRBV19	CASSSGTPGNTIYF	TGTGCCAGTAGTAGCGGGACGCCGGGAAACACCATATATTTT
TRBJ1-6	-	-	TRBV6-5	CASERQPGLFSALHF	TGTGCCAGCGAGCGGCAACCGGGGTTATTTTCCGCCCTCCACTTT
TRBJ1-4	-	-	TRBV5-1	CASSLRQRETNEKLFF	TGCGCCAGCAGCTTGCGCCAGCGAGAAACTAATGAAAAACTGTTTTTT
TRBJ2-3	-	once	TRBV27	CASGPTGHHTDTQYF	TGTGCCAGCGGACCAACAGGCCATCACACAGATACGCAGTATTTT
TRBJ1-5	-	-	TRBV6-6	CASRATGGAQPQHF	TGTGCCAGCAGAGCGACGGGAGGGGCTCAGCCCCAGCATTTT
TRBJ2-1	-	-	TRBV10-3	CAISETGYNEQFF	TGTGCCATCAGTGAGACAGGGTACAATGAGCAGTTCTTC
TRBJ2-1	-	-	TRBV13	CASSSSRLAGYNEQFF	TGTGCCAGCAGCTCATCCAGGCTAGCAGGCTACAATGAGCAGTTCTTC
TRBJ2-7	TRBD2	-	TRBV27	CASSPKTTSWRSYEQYF	TGTGCCAGCAGTCCCAAAACGACTAGCTGGCGCTCCTACGAGCAGTACTTC
TRBJ1-2	-	-	TRBV7-2	CASSFGPLRGYTF	TGTGCCAGCAGTTTTGGCCCCTTACGAGGCTACACCTTC
TRBJ2-7	-	-	TRBV5-1	CASSSNWEQYF	TGCGCCAGCAGCTCCAACTGGGAGCAGTACTTC
TRBJ1-1	TRBD1	-	TRBV6-5	CASSYLSRQGATEAFF	TGTGCCAGCAGTTACTTGTCCCGACAGGGGGCCACTGAAGCTTTCTTT
TRBJ2-1	-	-	TRBV3-1/TRBV3-2	CASSRRYNEQFF	TGTGCCAGCAGCCGGCGGTACAATGAGCAGTTCTTC
TRBJ2-1	TRBD2	medium-sized	TRBV6-6	CASSNRLAGGNEQFF	TGTGCCAGCAGTAACCGACTAGCGGGAGGGAATGAGCAGTTCTTC
TRBJ2-2	-	-	TRBV5-6	CASSPPQGTITGELFF	TGTGCCAGCAGCCCACCCCAGGGGACCATCACCGGGGAGCTGTTTTTT
TRBJ2-1	TRBD2	-	TRBV6-5	CASSYSGRADNEQFF	TGTGCCAGCAGTTACAGCGGGAGGGCCGACAATGAGCAGTTCTTC
TRBJ1-5	-	-	TRBV4-3	CASSQGGCGTQPQHF	TGCGCCAGCAGCCAAGGCGGATGCGGGACTCAGCCCCAGCATTTT
TRBJ2-7	TRBD2	-	TRBV3-1/TRBV3-2	CASSLRDYYEQYF	TGTGCCAGCAGCCTTCGGGACTACTACGAGCAGTACTTC
TRBJ2-5	TRBD2	-	TRBV28	CASKLVQPFTSGEETQYF	TGTGCCAGCAAGCTGGTCCAACCATTTACTAGCGGGGAGGAGACCCAGTACTTC
TRBJ2-1	TRBD2	-	TRBV4-2	CASSQAPSGGVDEQFF	TGTGCCAGCAGCCAAGCACCTAGCGGGGGGGTCGATGAGCAGTTCTTC
TRBJ1-5	TRBD1	-	TRBV28	CASSSPNRGLSNQPQHF	TGTGCCAGCAGTTCCCCGAACAGGGGGCTAAGCAATCAGCCCCAGCATTTT
TRBJ1-1	TRBD1	-	TRBV28	CASKTGTARGTEAFF	TGTGCCAGCAAGACAGGGACGGCTAGAGGGACTGAAGCTTTCTTT
TRBJ1-1	TRBD1	-	TRBV19	CASNSPGQVNTEAFF	TGTGCCAGTAATTCCCCCGGACAGGTGAACACTGAAGCTTTCTTT
TRBJ2-1	TRBD2	-	TRBV2	CASSVTSGSSEQFF	TGTGCCAGCAGTGTCACTAGCGGGAGCAGTGAGCAGTTCTTC
TRBJ2-5	TRBD1	-	TRBV29-1	CSVERGRGTQYF	TGCAGCGTTGAAAGGGGGCGCGGGACCCAGTACTTC